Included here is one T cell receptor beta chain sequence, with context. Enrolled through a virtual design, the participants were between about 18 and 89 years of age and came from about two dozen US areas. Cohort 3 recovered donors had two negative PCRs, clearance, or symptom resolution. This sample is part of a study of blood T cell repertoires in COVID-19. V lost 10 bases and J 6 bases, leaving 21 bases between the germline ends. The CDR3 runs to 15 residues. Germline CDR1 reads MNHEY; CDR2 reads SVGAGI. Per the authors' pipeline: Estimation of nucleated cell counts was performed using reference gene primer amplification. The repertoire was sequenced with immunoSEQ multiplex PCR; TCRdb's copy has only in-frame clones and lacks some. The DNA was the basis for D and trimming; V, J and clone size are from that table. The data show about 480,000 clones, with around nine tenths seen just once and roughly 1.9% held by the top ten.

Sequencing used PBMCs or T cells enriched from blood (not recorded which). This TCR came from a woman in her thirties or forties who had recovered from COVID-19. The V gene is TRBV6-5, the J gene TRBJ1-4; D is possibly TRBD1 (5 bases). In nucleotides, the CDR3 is TGTGCCACCGCGCCCGGGGGGGAAGGTCATGAAAAACTGTTTTTT. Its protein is CATAPGGEGHEKLFF.